The 14 T cell receptor beta chains below were found in one sample sequenced in a study of CD8 T cells in Susac syndrome. About 0.5 to 1 ug RNA was reverse transcribed with random hexamers. TCRdb called the immunoSEQ multiplex PCR reads again in MiXCR, with one record for every CDR3 protein. The table has under 200,000 distinct CDR3 sequences, about 91% seen once; the top ten hold roughly 0.08%. Sequenced material: CD4+ T cells from PBMCs. These receptors were taken from a human donor in good health.

Only one count was recorded for this clonotype. V and J are TRBV9 and TRBJ2-3, with D unclear. V was trimmed by 0 bases and J by 4 bases, leaving 18 bases between them. From germline, CDR1 is SGDLS and CDR2 YYNGEE. The CDR3 runs to 17 residues. CDR3 amino acids: CASSVAGAPYSPDTQYF. The CDR3 nucleotides read TGTGCCAGCAGCGTAGCTGGCGCTCCTTACTCACCAGATACGCAGTATTTT.

The V and J genes are TRBV7-3 and TRBJ2-6; 12 nucleotides match TRBD1. CDR1 and CDR2 from the germline V gene are SGHTA and FQGTGA. CDR3 length: 18 residues. V trimming: 4 bases; J trimming: 5 bases; junction bases outside the gene matches: 9. CDR3 coding DNA: TGTGCCAGCAGCTCTGTCGGGACAGGGGGCGGGAGGGCCAACGTCCTGACTTTC. Translating it yields CASSSVGTGGGRANVLTF.

V usage is TRBV7-2 and J usage is TRBJ2-2; 9 positions agree with TRBD1. V shed 4 bases, J shed 4 bases, and the junction held 7 bases outside the gene matches. The CDR3 covers 16 residues. Germline lookup yields CDR1 SGHTA and CDR2 FQGNSA. This CDR3 reads CASSWAGTGITGELFF. DNA of the CDR3: TGTGCCAGCAGCTGGGCCGGGACAGGGATCACCGGGGAGCTGTTTTTT. Full variable domain (remainder filled in from reference TRBV7-2 and TRBJ2-2): GAGVSQSPSNKVTEKGKDVELRCDPISGHTALYWYRQSLGQGLEFLIYFQGNSAPDKSGLPSDRFSAERTGGSVSTLTIQRTQQEDSAVYLCASSWAGTGITGELFFGEGSRLTVL.

The rearrangement joins TRBV7-9 to TRBJ2-2, with 8 bases lining up with TRBD2. This CDR3 is built from 15 residues. The V and J ends lost 5 bases and 4 bases, in that order; junction bases with no gene match: 6. CDR1 and CDR2 from the germline V gene are SEHNR and FQNEAQ (reference sequence). As DNA, the CDR3 is TGTGCCAGCAGCGACGCGAGCGGGGGCACCGGGGAGCTGTTTTTT. Encoded protein: CASSDASGGTGELFF.

This chain joins TRBV20-1 and TRBJ2-5; D remains unclear. V was pared by 0 bases and J by 2 bases, with 13 bases between. CDR3 size: 15 residues. CDR1 DFQATT and CDR2 SNEGSKA come from the germline V gene (reference sequence). The CDR3 DNA reads as TGCAGTGCTAGAGATCAGGAAGGGTCACAAGAGACCCAGTACTTC. Protein: CSARDQEGSQETQYF.

The sample holds one count of this clonotype. This chain connects TRBV29-1 to TRBJ1-5; D call uncertain. The V end lost 5 bases, the J end lost 0 bases, and 5 bases lay between the germline ends. Germline V CDR1 and CDR2: SQVTM, ANQGSEA. This CDR3 spans 12 amino acids. Here the CDR3 DNA reads TGCAGCGTTTCAGATAGCAATCAGCCCCAGCATTTT. Its translation is CSVSDSNQPQHF.

This rearrangement joins TRBV2 to TRBJ2-2; perhaps TRBD1 as D (6 bases). Trimming cost V 6 bases and J 5 bases, with 16 bases left between them. The germline V gene encodes CDR1 SNHLY and CDR2 FYNNEI. The CDR3 extends over 15 amino acids. The CDR3 here is CASRVDRPNTGELFF. In DNA form, the CDR3 reads TGTGCCAGCAGGGTTGACAGGCCAAATACCGGGGAGCTGTTTTTT.

The chain links TRBV19 to TRBJ2-6; 11 nucleotides line up with TRBD1. Germline-derived CDR1 and CDR2 are LNHDA and SQIVND (reference sequence). This CDR3 is built from 13 residues. V lost 4 bases and J lost 17; bases outside the gene matches: 7. The CDR3 DNA sequence: TGTGCCAGTAGTACCTTGGGACAGGGGGATTTGACTTTC. It codes for CASSTLGQGDLTF.

V usage is TRBV6-6 and J usage is TRBJ2-7; D not certain. The CDR3 runs 13 residues. Germline lookup yields CDR1 MNHNY and CDR2 SVGAGI (reference sequence). The V and J ends lost 2 bases and 4 bases respectively, with 9 bases between them. In nucleotides, the CDR3 is TGTGCCAGCAGTTACGACGCATTTTACGAGCAGTACTTC. It yields the protein CASSYDAFYEQYF.

CDR3 protein: CASSSKGGESAEAFF. Written as DNA, the CDR3 is TGTGCCAGCAGTTCCAAAGGGGGGGAGTCGGCTGAAGCTTTCTTT. V gene TRBV28 combines with J gene TRBJ1-1; a possible D gene is TRBD1 (6 bases). This CDR3 has 15 residues. V lost 4 bases and J 6 bases, leaving 18 bases between the germline ends. In germline, CDR1 is MDHEN, CDR2 SYDVKM. Full variable domain (rest looked up from reference TRBV28 and TRBJ1-1): DVKVTQSSRYLVKRTGEKVFLECVQDMDHENMFWYRQDPGLGLRLIYFSYDVKMKEKGDIPEGYSVSREKKERFSLILESASTNQTSMYLCASSSKGGESAEAFFGQGTRLTVV.

The chain employs TRBV7-9 and TRBJ2-6; D might be TRBD1 or TRBD2, each matching 5 bases. The CDR3 is 12 residues long. Germline-derived CDR1 and CDR2 are SEHNR and FQNEAQ (reference sequence). Trimming removed 5 bases at V and 12 bases at J, with 11 bases between. This CDR3 reads CASSGDGGVLTF. The CDR3 DNA sequence: TGTGCCAGCAGCGGGGACGGCGGCGTCCTGACTTTC.

CDR3 in amino acids: CAGRRQGENSPLHF. CDR3 DNA: TGTGCCGGGCGACGACAGGGGGAGAATTCACCCCTCCACTTT. The V and J genes are TRBV6-5 and TRBJ1-6, with 9 positions matching TRBD1. CDR3 length equals 14 residues. The junction had 9 bases not matched to a gene; V was cut back by 11 bases and J by 7 bases. Germline V gives CDR1 MNHEY, CDR2 SVGAGI.

The chain has TRBV7-2 and TRBJ2-2; D unresolved. The CDR3 totals 13 residues. The ends were cut back, 2 bases at V and 9 bases at J, with 10 bases in the middle. Germline values: CDR1 SGHTA, CDR2 FQGNSA. The CDR3 DNA is TGTGCCAGCAGCTTATGGGCAGAGCGGGAGCTGTTTTTT. It encodes CASSLWAERELFF.

This chain connects TRBV18 to TRBJ2-3, with 9 bases identical to TRBD1. This CDR3 region has 15 residues. Looked up from germline, CDR1 is KGHSH and CDR2 is LQKENI. The junction had 7 bases not matched to a gene; V was cut back by 3 bases and J by 6 bases. Here the CDR3 reads CASSPTGTGLDTQYF. In DNA, the CDR3 is TGTGCCAGCTCACCGACCGGGACAGGGCTTGATACGCAGTATTTT.